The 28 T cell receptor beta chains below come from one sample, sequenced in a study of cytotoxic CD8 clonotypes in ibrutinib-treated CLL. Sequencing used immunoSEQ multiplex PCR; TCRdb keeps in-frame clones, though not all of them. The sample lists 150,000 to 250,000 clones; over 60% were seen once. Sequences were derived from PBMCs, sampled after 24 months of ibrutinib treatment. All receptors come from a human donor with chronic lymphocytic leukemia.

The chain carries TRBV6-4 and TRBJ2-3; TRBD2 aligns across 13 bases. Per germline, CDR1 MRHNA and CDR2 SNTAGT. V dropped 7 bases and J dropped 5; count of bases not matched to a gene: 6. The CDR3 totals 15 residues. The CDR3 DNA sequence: TGTGCCAGCATTACTAGCGGGAGGGCTGGAGATACGCAGTATTTT. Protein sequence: CASITSGRAGDTQYF.

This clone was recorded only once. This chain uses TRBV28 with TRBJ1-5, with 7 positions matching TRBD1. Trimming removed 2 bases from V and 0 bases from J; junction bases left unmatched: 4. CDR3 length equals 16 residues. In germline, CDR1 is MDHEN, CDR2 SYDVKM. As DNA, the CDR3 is TGTGCCAGCAGTTTAACAGGGACAGTTAGCAATCAGCCCCAGCATTTT. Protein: CASSLTGTVSNQPQHF.

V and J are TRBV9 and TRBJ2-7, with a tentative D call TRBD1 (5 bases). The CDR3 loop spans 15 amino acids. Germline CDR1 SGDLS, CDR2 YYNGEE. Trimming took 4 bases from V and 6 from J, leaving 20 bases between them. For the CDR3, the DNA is TGTGCCAGCAGCATAACCAGGGATGCCCACTTCGAGCAGTACTTC. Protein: CASSITRDAHFEQYF.

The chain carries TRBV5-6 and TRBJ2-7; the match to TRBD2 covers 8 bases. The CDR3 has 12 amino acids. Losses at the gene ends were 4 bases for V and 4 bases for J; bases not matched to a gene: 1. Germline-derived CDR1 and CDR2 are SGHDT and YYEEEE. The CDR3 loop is CASSPGGYEQYF. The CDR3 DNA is TGTGCCAGCAGCCCGGGGGGGTACGAGCAGTACTTC.

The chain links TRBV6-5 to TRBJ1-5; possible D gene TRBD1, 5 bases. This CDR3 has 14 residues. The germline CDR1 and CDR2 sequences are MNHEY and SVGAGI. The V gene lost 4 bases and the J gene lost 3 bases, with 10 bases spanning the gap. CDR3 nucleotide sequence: TGTGCCAGCAGTTCGTACGGGGCCAATCAGCCCCAGCATTTT. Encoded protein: CASSSYGANQPQHF.

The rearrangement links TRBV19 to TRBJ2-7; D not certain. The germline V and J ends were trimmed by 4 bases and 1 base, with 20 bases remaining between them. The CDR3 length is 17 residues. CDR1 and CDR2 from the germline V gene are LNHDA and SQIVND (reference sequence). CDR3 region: CASSTEKDPANSYEQYF. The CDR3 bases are TGTGCCAGTAGTACAGAAAAGGACCCCGCAAATTCCTACGAGCAGTACTTC.

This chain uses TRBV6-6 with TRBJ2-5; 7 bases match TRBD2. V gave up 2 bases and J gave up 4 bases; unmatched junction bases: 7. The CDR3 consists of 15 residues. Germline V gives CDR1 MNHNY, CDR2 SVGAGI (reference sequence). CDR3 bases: TGTGCCAGCAGTTACGGTCGGGAGGCTATAGAGACCCAGTACTTC. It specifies CASSYGREAIETQYF.

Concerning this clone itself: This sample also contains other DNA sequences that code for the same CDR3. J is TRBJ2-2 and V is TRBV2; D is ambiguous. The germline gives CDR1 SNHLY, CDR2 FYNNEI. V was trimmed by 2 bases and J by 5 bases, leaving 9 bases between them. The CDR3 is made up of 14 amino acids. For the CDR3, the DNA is TGTGCCAGCAGTGAAAGGCAGATTACCGGGGAGCTGTTTTTT. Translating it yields CASSERQITGELFF.

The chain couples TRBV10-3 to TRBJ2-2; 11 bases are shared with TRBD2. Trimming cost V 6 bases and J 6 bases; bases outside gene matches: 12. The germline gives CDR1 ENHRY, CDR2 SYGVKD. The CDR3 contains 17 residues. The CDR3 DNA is TGTGCCATCAGAGTTGCTAGCGGGAGGCCTGGCGCCGGGGAGCTGTTTTTT. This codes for CAIRVASGRPGAGELFF.

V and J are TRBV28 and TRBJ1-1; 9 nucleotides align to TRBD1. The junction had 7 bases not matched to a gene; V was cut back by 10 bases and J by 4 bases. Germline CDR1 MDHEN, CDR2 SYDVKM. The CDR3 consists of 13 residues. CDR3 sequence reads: CATYRGRFTEAFF. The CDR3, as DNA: TGTGCCACGTACAGGGGGCGGTTCACTGAAGCTTTCTTT.

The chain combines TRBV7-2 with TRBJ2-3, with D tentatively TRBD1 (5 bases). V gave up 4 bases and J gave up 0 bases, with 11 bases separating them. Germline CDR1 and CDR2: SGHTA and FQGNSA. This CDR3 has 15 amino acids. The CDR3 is CASSSETVSTDTQYF. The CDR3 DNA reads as TGTGCCAGCAGCTCAGAGACAGTTAGCACAGATACGCAGTATTTT.

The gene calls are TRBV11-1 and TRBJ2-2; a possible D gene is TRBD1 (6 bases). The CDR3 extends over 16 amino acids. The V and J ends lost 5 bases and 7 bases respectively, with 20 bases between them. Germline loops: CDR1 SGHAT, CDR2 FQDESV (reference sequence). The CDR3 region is CASSPRGGGDGGELFF. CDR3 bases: TGTGCCAGCAGCCCCCGGGGTGGGGGCGATGGCGGGGAGCTGTTTTTT.

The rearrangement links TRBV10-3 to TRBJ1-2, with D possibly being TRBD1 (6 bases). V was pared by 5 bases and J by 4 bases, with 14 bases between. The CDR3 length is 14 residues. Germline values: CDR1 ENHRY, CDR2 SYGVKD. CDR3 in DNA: TGTGCCATCAGTACCGGGACACCAGGCTATGGCTACACCTTC. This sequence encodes CAISTGTPGYGYTF.

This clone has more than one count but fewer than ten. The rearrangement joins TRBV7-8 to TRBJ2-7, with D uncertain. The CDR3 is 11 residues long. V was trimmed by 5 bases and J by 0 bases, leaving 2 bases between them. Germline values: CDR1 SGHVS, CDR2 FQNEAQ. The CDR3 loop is CASSHSYEQYF. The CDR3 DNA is TGTGCCAGCAGCCACTCCTACGAGCAGTACTTC.

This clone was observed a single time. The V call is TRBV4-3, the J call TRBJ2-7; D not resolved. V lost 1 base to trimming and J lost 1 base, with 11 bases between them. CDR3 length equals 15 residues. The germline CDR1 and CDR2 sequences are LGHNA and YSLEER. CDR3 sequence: CASSQVLSLSYEQYF. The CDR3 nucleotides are TGCGCCAGCAGCCAAGTCTTATCACTTTCCTACGAGCAGTACTTC.

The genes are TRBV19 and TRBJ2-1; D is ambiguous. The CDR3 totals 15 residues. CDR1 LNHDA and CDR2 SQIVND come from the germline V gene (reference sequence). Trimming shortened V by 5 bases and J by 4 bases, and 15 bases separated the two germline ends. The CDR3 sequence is CASSSGPDRYNEQFF. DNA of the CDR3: TGTGCCAGTAGTTCCGGGCCCGACCGATACAATGAGCAGTTCTTC.

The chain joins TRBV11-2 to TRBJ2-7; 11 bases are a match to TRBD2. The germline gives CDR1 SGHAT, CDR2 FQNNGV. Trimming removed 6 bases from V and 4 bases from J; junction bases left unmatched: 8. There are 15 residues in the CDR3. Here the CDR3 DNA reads TGTGCCAGCAGAGGAGGGACTAGCGGTTATTACGAGCAGTACTTC. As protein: CASRGGTSGYYEQYF.

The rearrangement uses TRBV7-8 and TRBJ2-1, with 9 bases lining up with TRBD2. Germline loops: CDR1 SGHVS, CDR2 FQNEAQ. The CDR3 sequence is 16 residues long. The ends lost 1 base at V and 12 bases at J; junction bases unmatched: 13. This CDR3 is CASSLVEAGGLRLQFF. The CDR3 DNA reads TGTGCCAGCAGCTTAGTGGAGGCGGGAGGGTTGAGGTTGCAGTTCTTC.

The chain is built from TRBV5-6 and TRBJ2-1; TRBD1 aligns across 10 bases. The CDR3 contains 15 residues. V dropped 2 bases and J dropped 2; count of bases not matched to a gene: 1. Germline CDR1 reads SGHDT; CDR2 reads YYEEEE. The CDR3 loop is CASSFGTGAYNEQFF. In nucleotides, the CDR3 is TGTGCCAGCAGCTTTGGGACAGGGGCCTACAATGAGCAGTTCTTC. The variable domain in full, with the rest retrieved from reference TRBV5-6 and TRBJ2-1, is DAGVTQSPTHLIKTRGQQVTLRCSPKSGHDTVSWYQQALGQGPQFIFQYYEEEERQRGNFPDRFSGHQFPNYSSELNVNALLLGDSALYLCASSFGTGAYNEQFFGPGTRLTVL.

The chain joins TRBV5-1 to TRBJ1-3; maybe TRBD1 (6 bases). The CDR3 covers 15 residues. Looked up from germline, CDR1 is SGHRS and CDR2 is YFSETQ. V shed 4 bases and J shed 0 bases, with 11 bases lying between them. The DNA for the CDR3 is TGCGCCAGCAGCACAGGGACGGGCTCTGGAAACACCATATATTTT. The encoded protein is CASSTGTGSGNTIYF.

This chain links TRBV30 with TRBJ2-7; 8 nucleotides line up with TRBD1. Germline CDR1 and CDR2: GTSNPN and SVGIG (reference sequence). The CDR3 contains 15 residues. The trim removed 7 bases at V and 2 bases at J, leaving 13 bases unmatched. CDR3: CAFSKGTGTAYEQYF. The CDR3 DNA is TGTGCCTTCTCAAAGGGGACAGGTACGGCCTACGAGCAGTACTTC.

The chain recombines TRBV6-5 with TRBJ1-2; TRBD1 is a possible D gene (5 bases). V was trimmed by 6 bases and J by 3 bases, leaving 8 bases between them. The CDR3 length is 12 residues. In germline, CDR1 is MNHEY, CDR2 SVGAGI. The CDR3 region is CASSGHYYGYTF. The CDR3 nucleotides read TGTGCCAGCAGCGGACACTACTATGGCTACACCTTC.

The CDR3 nucleotides read TGTGCCAGCAGCAGTGGGGGGAATGAAGATCAATATGGCTACACCTTC. Protein: CASSSGGNEDQYGYTF. The rearrangement joins TRBV25-1 to TRBJ1-2; the D gene is possibly TRBD1 (5 bases). The ends were cut back, 6 bases at V and 5 bases at J, with 22 bases in the middle. In germline, CDR1 is MGHDK, CDR2 SYGVNS. The CDR3 sequence is 16 residues long.

CDR3 coding DNA: TGCGCCAGCAGCTTGGACGAACCCGCAACACTTTTCGACTTAGCCTCCTACGAGCAGTACTTC. Its protein is CASSLDEPATLFDLASYEQYF. The chain has TRBV5-1 and TRBJ2-7; D ambiguous. The CDR3 spans 21 residues. The germline gives CDR1 SGHRS, CDR2 YFSETQ. The V end was cut by 0 bases, the J end by 0 bases, with 28 bases between.

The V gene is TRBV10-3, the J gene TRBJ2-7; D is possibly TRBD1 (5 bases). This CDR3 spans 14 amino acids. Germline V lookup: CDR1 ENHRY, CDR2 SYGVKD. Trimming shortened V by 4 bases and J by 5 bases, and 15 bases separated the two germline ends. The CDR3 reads CAISGFYRSHEQYF. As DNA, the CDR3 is TGTGCCATCAGTGGGTTTTACAGGAGCCACGAGCAGTACTTC.

The DNA for the CDR3 is TGTGCCACCCGTCGTCGGGGGACGAACACCGGGGAGCTGTTTTTT. Translated, it gives CATRRRGTNTGELFF. The chain links TRBV19 to TRBJ2-2, with TRBD2 as a possible D gene (6 bases). CDR3 size: 15 residues. V was shortened by 10 bases and J by 0 bases, with 15 bases between the two germline ends. The germline gives CDR1 LNHDA, CDR2 SQIVND (reference sequence). Based on the CDR3 plus reference TRBV19 and TRBJ2-2, the full variable domain is DGGITQSPKYLFRKEGQNVTLSCEQNLNHDAMYWYRQDPGQGLRLIYYSQIVNDFQKGDIAEGYSVSREKKESFPLTVTSAQKNPTAFYLCATRRRGTNTGELFFGEGSRLTVL.

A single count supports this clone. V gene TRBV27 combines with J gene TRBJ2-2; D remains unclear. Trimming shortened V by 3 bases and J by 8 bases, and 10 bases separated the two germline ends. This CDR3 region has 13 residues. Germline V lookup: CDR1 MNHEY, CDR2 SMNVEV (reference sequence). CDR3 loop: CASSFGSLGELFF. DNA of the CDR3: TGTGCCAGCAGTTTCGGTAGCCTAGGGGAGCTGTTTTTT.

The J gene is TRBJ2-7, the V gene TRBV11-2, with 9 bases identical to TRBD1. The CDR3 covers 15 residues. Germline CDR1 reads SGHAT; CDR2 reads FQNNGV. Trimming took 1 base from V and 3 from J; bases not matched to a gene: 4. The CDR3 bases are TGTGCCAGCAGCTTAGGGGGACAGGGTATCTACGAGCAGTACTTC. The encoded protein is CASSLGGQGIYEQYF.